These T cell receptor beta chains were read from a single sample in a study of cytomegalovirus exposure and HLA in healthy donors. Assay used: immunoSEQ multiplex PCR; TCRdb lists only in-frame clones, some missing. The sample lists 95,000 to 150,000 clones, roughly 74% occurring once. Sequenced material: PBMCs. These receptor sequences come from a woman aged 50 to 65 in good health and CMV-seropositive. Both conserved end residues are part of each CDR3.

>TRBV7-3
CASSLSRGEPGDTQYF
>TRBV28
CASSFGQGREKLFF
>TRBV30
CAWSFGETQYF
>TRBV13
CASSSDRGRNTIYF
>TRBV7-2
CASSLRGNEKLFF
>TRBV6-5
CASRRAGGFYEQFF
>TRBV19
CASRTLTGVQPQHF
>TRBV29-1
CSVDLILGGNEQFF
>TRBV27
CASSLQPRQRGETQYF
>TRBV11-2
CASSLGWSSGSSYEQYF
>TRBV5-1
CASGKTGLEETQYF